This T cell receptor (beta chain) was found in a study of a mutant IDH1 vaccine in newly diagnosed glioma. For the study at large: Vaccination started 4-6 weeks after radiotherapy alone, or with temozolomide cycles. Earlier care involved radiotherapy, temozolomide, or both, and the majority received both.

Findings and caveats of the study: Alterations occurring in top peripheral T cell clonotypes seemed unrelated to pseudoprogression.

The time point was: week 35, safety follow-up. The study gave 300 ug of mutant IDH1 20-mer peptide per vaccine dose, with topical imiquimod. Donors had new IDH1-mutant astrocytomas of WHO grade 3 or 4 (ATRX-lost). Points on this clone: The target antigen is unknown.

Assay: immunoSEQ multiplex PCR; the TCRdb copy retains only in-frame clones and omits some. The repertoire holds 45,000 to 55,000 clones, with 70% to 85% as singletons. This TCR came from a middle-aged man with glioma. The sequenced sample was PBMCs, obtained from a glioma patient whose treatment included an IDH1 peptide vaccine.

The DNA for the CDR3 is TGTGCCGCGTCGGTCGGCGGCAGCTTGAACACTGAAGCTTTCTTT. As protein: CAASVGGSLNTEAFF. This chain uses TRBV6-5 with TRBJ1-1; D is ambiguous. Between the trimmed V and J ends, which lost 11 bases and 0 bases, there was a span of 19 bases. The CDR3 covers 15 residues. CDR1 and CDR2 from the germline V gene are MNHEY and SVGAGI.